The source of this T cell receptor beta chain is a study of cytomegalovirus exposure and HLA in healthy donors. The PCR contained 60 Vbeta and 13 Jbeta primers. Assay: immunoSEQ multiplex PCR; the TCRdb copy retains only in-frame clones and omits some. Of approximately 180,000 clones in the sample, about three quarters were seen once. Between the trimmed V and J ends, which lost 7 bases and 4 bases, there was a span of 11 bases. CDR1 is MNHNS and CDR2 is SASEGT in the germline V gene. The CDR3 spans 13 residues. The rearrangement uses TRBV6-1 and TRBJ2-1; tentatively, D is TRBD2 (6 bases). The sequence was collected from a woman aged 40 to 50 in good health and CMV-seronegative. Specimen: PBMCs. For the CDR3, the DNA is TGTGCCAGCATGGGACTCGCGTACAATGAGCAGTTCTTC. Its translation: CASMGLAYNEQFF.